This TCR beta chain was documented in a study of Ad26.COV2.S vaccination and SARS-CoV-2 variants. Overall study: Recipients of Ad26.COV2.S got it intramuscularly, once or twice 56 days apart. Study observations and caveats: Among vaccine recipients, spike-specific TCR breadth exceeded that of placebo recipients. Substantial response breadth was reportedly seen for spike-specific CD8+ and CD4+ T cells after vaccination.

Turning to this clone: No antigen is known for it.

Trimming took off 8 bases at V and 4 bases at J, with 11 bases between the two ends. There are 12 residues in the CDR3. The treatment was: roughly 18 received Ad26.COV2.S at low or high dose, single or two shots; a few received placebo; per-sample allocation not given. Material that was analyzed had been drawn on day 63 after the first vaccine or placebo injection. Data came from immunoSEQ multiplex PCR; TCRdb stores just in-frame clones and leaves some out. Of some 250,000 clones listed, 88% are singletons. The clonotype originates from a person aged 18 to 59 who received the Ad26.COV2.S COVID-19 vaccine or a placebo. The V and J genes are TRBV12-3 or TRBV12-4 and TRBJ1-2; D uncertain. The sequencing used peripheral blood, collected in a trial of Ad26.COV2.S vaccine versus placebo. CDR3 coding DNA: TGTGCCAGCTCCGCCACGGCCTATGGCTACACCTTC. It is translated as CASSATAYGYTF.